This T cell receptor (beta chain) was profiled in a study of T cell repertoires in cytomegalovirus infection. Study overall: Well-studied HLA-B-restricted CMV epitopes were used in the study alongside recently identified HLA-C-restricted ones. CMV infection and matching HLA type were both indicated by public TCR beta signatures.

Study conclusions and caveats: In two of eight donors, the top clonotype was HLA-C-restricted CMV-specific.

TCRdb re-derived calls from the reads in MiXCR, one entry per CDR3 protein. The sample holds roughly 990,000 distinct CDR3 sequences; roughly 30% are singletons and the top ten take over 12%. This clonotype occurred a few times. Antigen unknown. V lost 2 bases, J lost 5 bases, and 6 bases stayed unmatched. Germline CDR1 is MNHNS and CDR2 is SASEGT. The CDR3 totals 15 residues. This TCR derives from a human donor in good health (CMV status not recorded). Some clones in this sample may be carry-over from other donors' samples. V and J are TRBV6-1 and TRBJ1-1; the match to TRBD1 covers 9 bases. The specimen was cultured CD8+ T cells from PBMCs, collected from culture after CMV antigen stimulation. CDR3 amino acids: CASSELQGAVTEAFF. The CDR3 nucleotides read TGTGCCAGCAGTGAATTACAGGGGGCGGTTACTGAAGCTTTCTTT.